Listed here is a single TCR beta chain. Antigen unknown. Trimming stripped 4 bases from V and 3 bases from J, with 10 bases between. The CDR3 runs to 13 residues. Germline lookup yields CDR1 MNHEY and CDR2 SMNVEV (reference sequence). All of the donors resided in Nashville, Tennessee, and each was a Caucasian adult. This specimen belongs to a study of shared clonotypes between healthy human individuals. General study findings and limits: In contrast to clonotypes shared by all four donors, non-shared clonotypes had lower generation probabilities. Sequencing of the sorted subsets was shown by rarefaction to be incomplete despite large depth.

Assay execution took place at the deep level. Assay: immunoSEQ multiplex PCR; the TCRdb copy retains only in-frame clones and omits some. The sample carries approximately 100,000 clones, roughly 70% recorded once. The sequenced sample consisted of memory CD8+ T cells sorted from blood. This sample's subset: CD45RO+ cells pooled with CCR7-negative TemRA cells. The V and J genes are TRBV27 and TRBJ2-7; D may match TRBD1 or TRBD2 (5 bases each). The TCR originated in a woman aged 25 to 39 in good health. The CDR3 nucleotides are TGTGCCAGCAGTTCCGGGGCCTTCTACGAGCAGTACTTC. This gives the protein CASSSGAFYEQYF.